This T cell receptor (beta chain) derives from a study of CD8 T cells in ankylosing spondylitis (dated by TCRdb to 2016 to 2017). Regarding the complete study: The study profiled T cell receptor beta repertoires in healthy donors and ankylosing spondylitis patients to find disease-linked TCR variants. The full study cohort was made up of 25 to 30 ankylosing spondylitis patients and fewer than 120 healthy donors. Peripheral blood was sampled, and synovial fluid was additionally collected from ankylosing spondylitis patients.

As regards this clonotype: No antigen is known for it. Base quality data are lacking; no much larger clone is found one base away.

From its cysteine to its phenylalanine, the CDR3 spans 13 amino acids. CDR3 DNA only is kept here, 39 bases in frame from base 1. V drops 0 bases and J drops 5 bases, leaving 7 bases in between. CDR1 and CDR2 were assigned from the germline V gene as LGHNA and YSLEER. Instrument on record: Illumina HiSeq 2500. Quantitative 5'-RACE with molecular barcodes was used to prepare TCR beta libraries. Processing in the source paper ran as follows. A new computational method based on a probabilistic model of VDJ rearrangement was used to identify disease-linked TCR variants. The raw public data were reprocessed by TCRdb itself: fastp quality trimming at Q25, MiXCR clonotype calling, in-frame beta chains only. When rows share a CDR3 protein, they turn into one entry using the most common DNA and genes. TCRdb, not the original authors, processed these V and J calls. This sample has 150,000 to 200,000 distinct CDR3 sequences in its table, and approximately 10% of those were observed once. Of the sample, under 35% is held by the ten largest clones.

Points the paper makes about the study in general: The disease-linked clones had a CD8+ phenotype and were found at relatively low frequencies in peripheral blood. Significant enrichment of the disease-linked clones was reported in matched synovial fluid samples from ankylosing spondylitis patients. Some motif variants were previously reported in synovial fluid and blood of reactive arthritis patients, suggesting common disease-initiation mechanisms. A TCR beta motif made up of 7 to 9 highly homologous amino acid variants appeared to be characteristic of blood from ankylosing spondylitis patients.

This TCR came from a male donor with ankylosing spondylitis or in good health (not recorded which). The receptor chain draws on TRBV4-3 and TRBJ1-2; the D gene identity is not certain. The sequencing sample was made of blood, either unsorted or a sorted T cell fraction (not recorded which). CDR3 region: CASSQESSYGYTF. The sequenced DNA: TGCGCCAGCAGCCAAGAATCAAGTTATGGCTACACCTTC.